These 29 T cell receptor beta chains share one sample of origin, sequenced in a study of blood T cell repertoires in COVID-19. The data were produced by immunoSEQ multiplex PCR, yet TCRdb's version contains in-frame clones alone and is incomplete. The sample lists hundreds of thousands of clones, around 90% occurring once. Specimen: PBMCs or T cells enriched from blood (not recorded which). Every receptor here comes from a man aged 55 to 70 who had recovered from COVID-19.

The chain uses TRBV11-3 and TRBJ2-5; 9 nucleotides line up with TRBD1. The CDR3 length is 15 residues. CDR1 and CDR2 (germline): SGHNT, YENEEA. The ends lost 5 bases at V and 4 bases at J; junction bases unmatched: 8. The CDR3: CASSMGQGGVETQYF. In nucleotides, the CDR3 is TGTGCCAGCAGCATGGGACAGGGAGGGGTAGAGACCCAGTACTTC.

CDR3 residues: CASSYVTSGHPNTGELFF. The CDR3 nucleotides are TGTGCCAGCAGTTATGTGACTAGCGGGCACCCGAACACCGGGGAGCTGTTTTTT. The chain couples TRBV6-2 or TRBV6-3 to TRBJ2-2; 10 bases agree with TRBD2. Germline-derived CDR1 and CDR2 are MNHEY and SVGEGT. The CDR3 length is 18 residues. The ends lost 3 bases at V and 0 bases at J; junction bases unmatched: 7.

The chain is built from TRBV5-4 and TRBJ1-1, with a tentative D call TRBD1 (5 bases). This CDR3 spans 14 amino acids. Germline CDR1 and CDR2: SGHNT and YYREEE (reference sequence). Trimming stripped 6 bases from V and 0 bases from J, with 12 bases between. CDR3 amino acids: CASTRAGLNTEAFF. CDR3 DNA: TGTGCCAGCACCAGGGCAGGCTTGAACACTGAAGCTTTCTTT.

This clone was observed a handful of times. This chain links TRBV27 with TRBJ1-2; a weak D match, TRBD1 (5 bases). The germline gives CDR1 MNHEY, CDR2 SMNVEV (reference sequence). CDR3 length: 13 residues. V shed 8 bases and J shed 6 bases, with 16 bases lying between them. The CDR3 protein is CASFGRGVNGYTF. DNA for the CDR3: TGTGCCAGCTTCGGACGGGGGGTGAATGGCTACACCTTC.

In nucleotides, the CDR3 is TGTGCCAGCAGCAGACAGGGGTCTAATGAAAAACTGTTTTTT. Translating gives CASSRQGSNEKLFF. J is TRBJ1-4 and V is TRBV21-1; the D segment call TRBD1 is taken from the table without a DNA check. TRBV21-1 is reported as a pseudogene. The CDR3 has 14 residues.

CDR3 protein: CASSSGQGDAHEQYF. DNA of the CDR3: TGTGCCAGCAGCAGCGGACAGGGGGACGCCCACGAGCAGTACTTC. The J gene is TRBJ2-7, the V gene TRBV21-1; the D call in the table, TRBD1, was not verified against the DNA. TRBV21-1 has pseudogene status. The CDR3 is made up of 15 amino acids.

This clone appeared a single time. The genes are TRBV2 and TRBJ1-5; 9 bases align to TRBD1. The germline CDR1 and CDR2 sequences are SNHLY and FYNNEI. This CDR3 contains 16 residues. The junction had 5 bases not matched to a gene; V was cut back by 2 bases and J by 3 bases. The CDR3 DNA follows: TGTGCCAGCAGTGAATACGGGACAGGGATCAATCAGCCCCAGCATTTT. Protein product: CASSEYGTGINQPQHF.

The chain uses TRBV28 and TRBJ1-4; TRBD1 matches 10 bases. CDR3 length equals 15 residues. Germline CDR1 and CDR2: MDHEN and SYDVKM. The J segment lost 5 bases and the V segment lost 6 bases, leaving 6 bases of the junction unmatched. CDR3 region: CASRGQGGANEKLFF. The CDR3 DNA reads TGTGCCAGCAGAGGACAGGGGGGGGCCAATGAAAAACTGTTTTTT.

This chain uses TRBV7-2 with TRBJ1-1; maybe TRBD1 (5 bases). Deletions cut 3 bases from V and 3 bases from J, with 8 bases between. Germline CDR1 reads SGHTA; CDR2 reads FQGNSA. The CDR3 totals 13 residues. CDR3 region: CASSLDTYTEAFF. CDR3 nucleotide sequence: TGTGCCAGCAGCTTGGACACTTACACTGAAGCTTTCTTT.

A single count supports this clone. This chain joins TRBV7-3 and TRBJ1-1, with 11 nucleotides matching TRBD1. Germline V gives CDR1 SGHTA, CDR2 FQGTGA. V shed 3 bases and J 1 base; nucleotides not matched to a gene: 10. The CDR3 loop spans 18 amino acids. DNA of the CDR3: TGTGCCAGCAGCTTCCAAGGGACAGGGGGAAGATGGAACACTGAAGCTTTCTTT. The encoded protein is CASSFQGTGGRWNTEAFF.

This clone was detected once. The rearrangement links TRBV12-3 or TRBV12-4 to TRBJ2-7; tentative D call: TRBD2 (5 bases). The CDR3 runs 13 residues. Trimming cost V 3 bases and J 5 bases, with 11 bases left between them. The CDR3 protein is CASSLTGSDEQYF. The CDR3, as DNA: TGTGCCAGCAGTTTGACGGGGAGTGACGAGCAGTACTTC.

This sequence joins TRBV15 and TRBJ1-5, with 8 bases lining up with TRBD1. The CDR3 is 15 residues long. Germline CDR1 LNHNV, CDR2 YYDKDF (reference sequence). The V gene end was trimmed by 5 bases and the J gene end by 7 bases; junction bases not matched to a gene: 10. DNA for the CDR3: TGTGCCACCAGCGATACCCCAGGGGGCGGGCAGCCCCAGCATTTT. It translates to CATSDTPGGGQPQHF.

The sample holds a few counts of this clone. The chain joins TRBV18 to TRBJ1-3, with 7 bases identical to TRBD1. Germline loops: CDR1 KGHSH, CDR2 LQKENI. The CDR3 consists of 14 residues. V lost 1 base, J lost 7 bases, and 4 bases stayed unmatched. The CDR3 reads CASSPQDRANTIYF. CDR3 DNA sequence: TGTGCCAGCTCACCACAAGACAGGGCGAACACCATATATTTT.

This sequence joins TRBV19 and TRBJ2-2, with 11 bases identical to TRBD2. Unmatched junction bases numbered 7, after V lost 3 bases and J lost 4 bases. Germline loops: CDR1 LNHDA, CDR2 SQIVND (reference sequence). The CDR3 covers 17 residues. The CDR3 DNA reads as TGTGCCAGTAGTATGGCCGGGACTAGCGGTTTCACCGGGGAGCTGTTTTTT. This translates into CASSMAGTSGFTGELFF.

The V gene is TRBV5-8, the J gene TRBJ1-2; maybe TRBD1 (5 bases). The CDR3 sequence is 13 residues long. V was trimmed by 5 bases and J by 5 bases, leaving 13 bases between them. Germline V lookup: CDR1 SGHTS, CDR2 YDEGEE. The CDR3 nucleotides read TGTGCCAGCAGGCTGCGGGGGTTATATGGCTACACCTTC. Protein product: CASRLRGLYGYTF.

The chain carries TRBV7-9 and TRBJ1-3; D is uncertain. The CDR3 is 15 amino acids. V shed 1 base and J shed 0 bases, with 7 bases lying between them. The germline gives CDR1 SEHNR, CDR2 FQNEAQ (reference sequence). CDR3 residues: CASSLESGSGNTIYF. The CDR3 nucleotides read TGTGCCAGCAGCTTAGAATCGGGCTCTGGAAACACCATATATTTT.

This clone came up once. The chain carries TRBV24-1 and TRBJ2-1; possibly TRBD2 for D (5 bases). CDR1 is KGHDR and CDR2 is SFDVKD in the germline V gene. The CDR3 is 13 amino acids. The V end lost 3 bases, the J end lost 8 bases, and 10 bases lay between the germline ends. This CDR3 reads CATSDPPGDEQFF. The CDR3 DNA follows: TGTGCCACCAGTGATCCCCCCGGGGATGAGCAGTTCTTC.

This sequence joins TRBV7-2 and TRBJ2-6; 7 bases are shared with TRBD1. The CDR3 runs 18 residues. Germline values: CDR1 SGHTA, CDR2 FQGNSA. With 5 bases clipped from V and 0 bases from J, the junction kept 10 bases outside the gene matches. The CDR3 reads CASSPSTGPGSGANVLTF. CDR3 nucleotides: TGTGCCAGCAGCCCATCGACAGGGCCGGGCTCTGGGGCCAACGTCCTGACTTTC.

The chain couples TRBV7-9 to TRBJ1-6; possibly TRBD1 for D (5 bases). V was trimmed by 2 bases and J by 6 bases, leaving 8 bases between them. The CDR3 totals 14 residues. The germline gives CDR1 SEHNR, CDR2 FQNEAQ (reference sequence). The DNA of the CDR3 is TGTGCCAGCAGCTTACTAGACAGTAATTCACCCCTCCACTTT. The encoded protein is CASSLLDSNSPLHF.

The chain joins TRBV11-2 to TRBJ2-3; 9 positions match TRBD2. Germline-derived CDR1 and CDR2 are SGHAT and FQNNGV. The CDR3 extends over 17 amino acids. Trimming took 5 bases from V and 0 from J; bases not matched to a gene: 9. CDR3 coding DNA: TGTGCCAGCAGCCCTTTTCGGACTAGCGCGAGCACAGATACGCAGTATTTT. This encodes CASSPFRTSASTDTQYF.

The CDR3 spells CASAQVVQETQYF. The CDR3 nucleotides are TGTGCCTCGGCCCAGGTAGTTCAAGAGACCCAGTACTTC. The V and J genes are TRBV28 and TRBJ2-5; D unresolved. The CDR3 covers 13 residues. V was pared by 11 bases and J by 2 bases, with 15 bases between. CDR1 MDHEN and CDR2 SYDVKM come from the germline V gene.

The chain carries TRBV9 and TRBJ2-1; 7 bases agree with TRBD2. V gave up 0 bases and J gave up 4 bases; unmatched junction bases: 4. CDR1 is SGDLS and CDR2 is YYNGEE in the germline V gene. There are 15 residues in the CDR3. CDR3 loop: CASSVGGREYNEQFF. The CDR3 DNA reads TGTGCCAGCAGCGTAGGTGGGAGGGAGTACAATGAGCAGTTCTTC.

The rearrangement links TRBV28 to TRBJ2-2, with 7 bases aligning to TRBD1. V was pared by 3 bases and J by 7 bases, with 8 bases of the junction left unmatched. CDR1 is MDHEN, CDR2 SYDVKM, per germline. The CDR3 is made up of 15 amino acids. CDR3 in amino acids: CASSLTGSSNGELFF. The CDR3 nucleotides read TGTGCCAGCAGTTTGACAGGGAGTTCGAACGGGGAGCTGTTTTTT.

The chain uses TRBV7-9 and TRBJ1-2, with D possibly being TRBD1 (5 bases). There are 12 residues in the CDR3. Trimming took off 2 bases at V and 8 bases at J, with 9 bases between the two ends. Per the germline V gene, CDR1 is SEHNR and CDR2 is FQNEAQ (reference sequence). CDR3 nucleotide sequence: TGTGCCAGCAGCTTATCGGGGGTAGGCTACACCTTC. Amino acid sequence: CASSLSGVGYTF.

CDR3 DNA: TGTGCCAGCAGCTCTCAGTCACTAGCGCATGAGCAGTTCTTC. Its translation: CASSSQSLAHEQFF. The V and J genes are TRBV5-4 and TRBJ2-1; 7 positions match TRBD2. This CDR3 spans 14 amino acids. V gave up 3 bases and J gave up 8 bases; unmatched junction bases: 8. The germline V gene has CDR1 SGHNT and CDR2 YYREEE (reference sequence).

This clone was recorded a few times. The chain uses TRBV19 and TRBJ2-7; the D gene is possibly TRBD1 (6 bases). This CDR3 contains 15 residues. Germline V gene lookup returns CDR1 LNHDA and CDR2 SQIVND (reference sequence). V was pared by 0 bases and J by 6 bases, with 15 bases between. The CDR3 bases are TGTGCCAGTAGTATAGATCGGCGGCAGGGGACCGAGCAGTACTTC. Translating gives CASSIDRRQGTEQYF.

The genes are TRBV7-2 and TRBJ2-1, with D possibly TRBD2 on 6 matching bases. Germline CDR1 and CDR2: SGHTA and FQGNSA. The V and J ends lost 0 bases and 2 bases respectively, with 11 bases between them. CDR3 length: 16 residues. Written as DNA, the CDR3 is TGTGCCAGCAGCTTAGCTTCGGGGGACCCCTACAATGAGCAGTTCTTC. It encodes CASSLASGDPYNEQFF.

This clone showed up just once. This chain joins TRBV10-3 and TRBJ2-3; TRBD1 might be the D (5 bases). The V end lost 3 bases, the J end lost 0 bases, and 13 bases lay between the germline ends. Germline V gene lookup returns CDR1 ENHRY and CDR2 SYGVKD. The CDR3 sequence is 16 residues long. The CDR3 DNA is TGTGCCATCAGTGAATCGACAGTCCTTAGCACAGATACGCAGTATTTT. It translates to CAISESTVLSTDTQYF.

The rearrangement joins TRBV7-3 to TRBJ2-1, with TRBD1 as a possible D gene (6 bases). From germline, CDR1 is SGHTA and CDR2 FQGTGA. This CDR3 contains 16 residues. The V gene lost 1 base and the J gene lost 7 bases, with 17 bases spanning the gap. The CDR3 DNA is TGTGCCAGCAGCTTAAACCCCGGCACAGGGCGGAATGAGCAGTTCTTC. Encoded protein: CASSLNPGTGRNEQFF.